Presented here are 4 T cell receptor beta chains from one specimen sequenced in a study of glioma-infiltrating T cells. TCR alpha and beta CDR3 regions were amplified from RNA using iRepertoire nested multiplex PCR. TCRdb re-derived calls from the multiplex PCR reads in MiXCR, one entry per CDR3 protein. The repertoire holds approximately 120,000 distinct CDR3 sequences, with approximately 25% as singletons. Sequencing was performed on glioma tissue, nonneoplastic brain tissue, or PBMCs (not recorded which). These receptors all come from a human donor with low-grade glioma or glioblastoma, undergoing nonglioma brain surgery, or in good health (not recorded which).

This clonotype came up many times. This chain links TRBV24-1 with TRBJ2-3; D is tentatively TRBD1 or TRBD2 (6 bases each). The CDR3 spans 15 residues. Germline V gene lookup returns CDR1 KGHDR and CDR2 SFDVKD. The V end lost 6 bases, the J end lost 0 bases, and 12 bases lay between the germline ends. The chain's CDR3 is CATSPAGHSTDTQYF. CDR3 coding DNA: TGTGCCACCAGTCCTGCGGGACATAGCACAGATACGCAGTATTTT.

This clonotype was seen ten or more times. This chain links TRBV12-3 or TRBV12-4 with TRBJ2-7; TRBD1 might be the D (5 bases). CDR3 length: 14 residues. Trimming pared 5 bases from V and 0 bases from J, leaving 11 bases between. This chain's CDR3 is CASSRRQSSYEQYF. For the CDR3, the DNA is TGTGCCAGCAGTCGTCGACAGAGCTCCTACGAGCAGTACTTC.

Many counts were recorded for this clonotype. The CDR3 protein is CASSLDAGRAYEQYF. The CDR3 nucleotides are TGTGCCAGCAGCTTAGATGCAGGGAGGGCCTACGAGCAGTACTTC. The chain is built from TRBV7-2 and TRBJ2-7; 7 bases are a match to TRBD2. Germline V CDR1 and CDR2: SGHTA, FQGNSA. The J segment lost 2 bases and the V segment lost 1 base, leaving 5 bases of the junction unmatched. This CDR3 region has 15 residues.

This clonotype was seen many times. V and J are TRBV20-1 and TRBJ2-7, with D unresolved. Trimming took off 3 bases at V and 6 bases at J, with 6 bases between the two ends. This CDR3 region has 10 residues. Germline loops: CDR1 DFQATT, CDR2 SNEGSKA (reference sequence). Here the CDR3 reads CSARWGEQYF. For the CDR3, the DNA is TGCAGTGCTAGGTGGGGCGAGCAGTACTTC.